This entry lists 2 T cell receptor beta chains sequenced from one sample in a study of cytomegalovirus exposure and HLA in healthy donors. The table came from immunoSEQ multiplex PCR; TCRdb's copy has only in-frame clones and leaves some out. The data contain approximately 280,000 clones, 70% to 90% of them seen just once; the ten biggest clones take up approximately 0.95%. The specimen sequenced was PBMCs. Receptor source: a woman aged 18-29 years in good health and CMV-seronegative.

The J gene is TRBJ2-1, the V gene TRBV27, with 9 positions matching TRBD1. This CDR3 comprises 15 residues. Germline V CDR1 and CDR2: MNHEY, SMNVEV (reference sequence). With 7 bases clipped from V and 7 bases from J, the junction kept 11 bases outside the gene matches. This chain's CDR3 is CASTLNRGPGNEQFF. In nucleotides, the CDR3 is TGTGCCAGCACCCTTAACAGGGGGCCAGGTAATGAGCAGTTCTTC.

The chain is built from TRBV20-1 and TRBJ2-3; TRBD1 might be the D (6 bases). The V gene lost 6 bases and the J gene lost 10 bases, with 14 bases spanning the gap. Germline values: CDR1 DFQATT, CDR2 SNEGSKA (reference sequence). CDR3 size: 11 residues. The CDR3 nucleotides are TGCAGTGCGGATGGGGGCGTAGCGCAGTATTTT. It codes for CSADGGVAQYF.